Each of the 31 T cell receptor beta chains below was sequenced from the same sample in a study of blood T cells in healthy people across ages. Sample-barcoded 5' priming and a J-beta primer mix drove a second PCR of about 6 to 12 cycles. MiXCR, applied by TCRdb to the 5' RACE reads, yields one record per CDR3 protein. This table holds over 500,000 distinct CDR3 sequences, over 25% found once. In addition, the sample was reused for a study of T cells of mothers and their children.

The sequenced sample consisted of blood. The receptors shown here come from a boy under 10 years old in good health.

This clonotype was recorded a few times. The chain couples TRBV27 to TRBJ1-4; a weak D match, TRBD1 (6 bases). The CDR3 loop spans 15 amino acids. V was clipped by 5 bases and J by 4 bases, with 14 bases between them. The germline V gene has CDR1 MNHEY and CDR2 SMNVEV (reference sequence). CDR3 residues: CASSGSGALNEKLFF. CDR3 DNA: TGTGCCAGCAGTGGCTCAGGGGCCCTTAATGAAAAACTGTTTTTT.

This clonotype appeared a few times. This rearrangement joins TRBV7-8 to TRBJ2-3; perhaps TRBD2 as D (5 bases). V was shortened by 3 bases and J by 3 bases, with 19 bases between the two germline ends. Germline V gene sequence: CDR1 SGHVS, CDR2 FQNEAQ. The CDR3 sequence is 17 residues long. Here the CDR3 reads CASSLGRGLGRTDTQYF. For the CDR3, the DNA is TGTGCCAGCAGCTTGGGTCGAGGGCTTGGACGGACAGATACGCAGTATTTT.

This chain links TRBV27 with TRBJ1-1; D gene uncertain. V lost 3 bases, J lost 5 bases, and 16 bases lay in between. The length of the CDR3 is 15 residues. Germline CDR1 and CDR2: MNHEY and SMNVEV (reference sequence). CDR3 protein: CASSFFPSRLTEAFF. In DNA form, the CDR3 reads TGTGCCAGCAGTTTTTTTCCCAGTAGGCTAACTGAAGCTTTCTTT.

The chain recombines TRBV20-1 with TRBJ2-1; D is uncertain. The ends were cut back, 2 bases at V and 6 bases at J, with 11 bases in the middle. This CDR3 region has 13 residues. The V gene's germline CDR1 is DFQATT and CDR2 SNEGSKA (reference sequence). CDR3 nucleotides: TGCAGTGCTAGACATCCTTCGAGCAATGAGCAGTTCTTC. It specifies CSARHPSSNEQFF.

The CDR3 reads CASSLRRTGELFF. The DNA for the CDR3 is TGTGCCAGCAGCTTACGACGGACCGGGGAGCTGTTTTTT. The chain joins TRBV7-9 to TRBJ2-2; D remains ambiguous. Between the trimmed V and J ends, which lost 2 bases and 5 bases, there was a span of 6 bases. Germline loops: CDR1 SEHNR, CDR2 FQNEAQ (reference sequence). The CDR3 is 13 amino acids.

About this clonotype itself: The conserved phenylalanine or tryptophan normally closing the CDR3 is absent here, so this likely arose from a read error. The limits of the CDR3 on the DNA are not certain, so only TCRdb's listed CDR3 is given. The chain joins TRBV15 to TRBJ2-3; the table assigns TRBD2, which was not confirmed against the DNA. The CDR3 spans 13 amino acids, including both terminal residues. Per the germline V gene, CDR1 is LNHNV and CDR2 is YYDKDF (reference sequence). The CDR3 loop reads CATSRDRVVAARV.

This clonotype was counted only a few times. The rearrangement uses TRBV27 and TRBJ2-4; 9 bases align to TRBD2. The CDR3 totals 17 residues. Germline CDR1 is MNHEY and CDR2 is SMNVEV (reference sequence). Trimming at V came to 3 bases and at J to 3 bases, leaving 9 bases not matched to a gene. The CDR3 nucleotides are TGTGCCAGCAGTTTTGCGGGAGGGCCTTTCGGCAAAAACATTCAGTACTTC. Amino acids: CASSFAGGPFGKNIQYF.

J is TRBJ2-1 and V is TRBV14; D gene uncertain. Germline CDR1 and CDR2: SGHDN and FVKESK. V lost 3 bases and J 5 bases, leaving 14 bases between the germline ends. CDR3 size: 15 residues. The DNA of the CDR3 is TGTGCCAGCAGCCAGCCCACCTCCTGGCACAATGAGCAGTTCTTC. This codes for CASSQPTSWHNEQFF.

The rearrangement joins TRBV11-2 to TRBJ1-2; possible D gene TRBD1, 5 bases. The germline V gene has CDR1 SGHAT and CDR2 FQNNGV. This CDR3 is built from 15 residues. Deletions cut 6 bases from V and 0 bases from J, with 14 bases between. CDR3 loop: CASRAIGGTNYGYTF. In DNA form, the CDR3 reads TGTGCCAGCAGGGCAATTGGGGGGACTAACTATGGCTACACCTTC.

This clonotype appeared a few times. The chain combines TRBV7-3 with TRBJ2-5, with 8 bases matching TRBD2. The better agreement between TRBJ2-1 and the DNA end casts doubt on the J call. Germline CDR1 SGHTA, CDR2 FQGTGA. The CDR3 has 14 amino acids. This chain's CDR3 is CASSPSRGGNEQFF. The CDR3 DNA follows: TGTGCCAGCAGCCCCTCCCGGGGGGGCAATGAGCAGTTCTTC.

Turning to this clonotype: The germline gene is not matched at one end of the junction; a read error may be the cause. The chain employs TRBV3-1 and TRBJ2-4, with 14 bases matching TRBD2. The J call could be wrong; TRBJ2-7 is a better fit for the DNA end. Germline loops: CDR1 LGHDT, CDR2 YNNKEL (reference sequence). This CDR3 is 14 amino acids long. As DNA, the CDR3 is TGTGCCGGCAGCCTGGGACTAGCGGGAGCCGAGCAGTACTTC. It encodes CAGSLGLAGAEQYF.

This rearrangement joins TRBV27 to TRBJ2-5; D unclear. TRBJ2-1 matches the DNA end more closely, so the J call is doubtful. This CDR3 region has 15 residues. Germline V gene data show CDR1 as MNHEY and CDR2 as SMNVEV (reference sequence). CDR3 DNA sequence: TGTGCCAGCAGCACCCACAGTAACCCCTACAATGAGCAGTTCTTC. Protein: CASSTHSNPYNEQFF.

This sequence joins TRBV12-3 or TRBV12-4 and TRBJ1-2; 7 positions agree with TRBD1. The CDR3 length is 15 residues. V was clipped by 2 bases and J by 2 bases; unmatched bases: 5. The CDR3 reads CASSLTGAVNYGYTF. CDR3 coding DNA: TGTGCCAGCAGTTTAACAGGGGCTGTAAACTATGGCTACACCTTC.

This clonotype occurred a few times. The chain recombines TRBV12-3 or TRBV12-4 with TRBJ2-2, with 9 bases lining up with TRBD1. Germline trimming cut 0 bases from V and 7 bases from J; bases unmatched to any gene: 12. The CDR3 is 18 amino acids. CDR3 sequence: CASSLARTGVSWDGELFF. In DNA form, the CDR3 reads TGTGCCAGCAGTTTAGCGAGGACAGGGGTGTCATGGGACGGGGAGCTGTTTTTT.

The chain recombines TRBV6-6 with TRBJ2-1; 9 bases fit TRBD2. This CDR3 is built from 15 residues. Germline CDR1 and CDR2: MNHNY and SVGAGI (reference sequence). V trimming: 0 bases; J trimming: 5 bases; junction bases outside the gene matches: 2. DNA for the CDR3: TGTGCCAGCAGTTACTCGGGCGGGAGGGACAATGAGCAGTTCTTC. As protein: CASSYSGGRDNEQFF.

In its sample, this clonotype was seen many times. The chain has TRBV24-1 and TRBJ2-7; TRBD2 matches 12 bases. This CDR3 is built from 17 residues. Germline CDR1 is KGHDR and CDR2 is SFDVKD. The V and J ends lost 4 bases and 7 bases, in that order; junction bases with no gene match: 13. The CDR3 nucleotides are TGTGCCACCAGTGAGTCACCGGGACTAGCGGGTCTTTGGGAGCAGTACTTC. Amino acid sequence: CATSESPGLAGLWEQYF.

This clonotype was counted ten times or more. DNA for the CDR3: TGTGCCAGCAGTACTCCCGGCAACTCCTACAATGAGCAGTTCTTC. It codes for CASSTPGNSYNEQFF. This chain links TRBV6-1 with TRBJ2-1; D gene unclear. The length of the CDR3 is 15 residues. Germline V CDR1 and CDR2: MNHNS, SASEGT. V was shortened by 5 bases and J by 0 bases, with 11 bases between the two germline ends.

The V and J genes are TRBV7-9 and TRBJ2-7; D call uncertain. CDR1 and CDR2 from the germline V gene are SEHNR and FQNEAQ (reference sequence). V lost 1 base and J lost 0, with 13 bases in between. The CDR3 spans 16 residues. CDR3 amino acids: CASSLVSDASSYEQYF. CDR3 nucleotides: TGTGCCAGCAGCTTAGTGTCCGACGCTAGCTCCTACGAGCAGTACTTC.

This clonotype was counted only a few times. The chain couples TRBV29-1 to TRBJ2-7; tentatively, D is TRBD1 (6 bases). Looked up from germline, CDR1 is SQVTM and CDR2 is ANQGSEA. This CDR3 is built from 13 residues. Trimming removed 8 bases from V and 0 bases from J, with 14 bases in between. The CDR3 protein is CSTQTGSSYEQYF. The CDR3 DNA reads TGCAGCACCCAGACAGGTAGCTCCTACGAGCAGTACTTC.

This clonotype showed up many times. For the CDR3, the DNA is TGCGCCAGCAGCCCAACAACGAACACCGGGGAGCTGTTTTTT. Protein sequence: CASSPTTNTGELFF. The chain uses TRBV5-1 and TRBJ2-2; D unclear. Looked up from germline, CDR1 is SGHRS and CDR2 is YFSETQ. With 4 bases removed from V and 0 bases from J, the gap between germline ends came to 7 bases. CDR3 size: 14 residues. The variable domain in full, completed from reference TRBV5-1 and TRBJ2-2, reads KAGVTQTPRYLIKTRGQQVTLSCSPISGHRSVSWYQQTPGQGLQFLFEYFSETQRNKGNFPGRFSGRQFSNSRSEMNVSTLELGDSALYLCASSPTTNTGELFFGEGSRLTVL.

This clonotype was seen a few times. V usage is TRBV29-1 and J usage is TRBJ2-1; tentatively, D is TRBD2 (7 bases). This CDR3 spans 11 amino acids. CDR1 SQVTM and CDR2 ANQGSEA come from the germline V gene. Trimming removed 5 bases from V and 10 bases from J, with 12 bases in between. The CDR3 spells CSVPQGGEQFF. The DNA for the CDR3 is TGCAGCGTTCCACAGGGAGGGGAGCAGTTCTTC.

The genes are TRBV7-9 and TRBJ2-1, with 8 bases lining up with TRBD2. In germline, CDR1 is SEHNR, CDR2 FQNEAQ (reference sequence). This CDR3 spans 15 amino acids. J gave up 4 bases and V 6 bases, and 8 bases lay outside the gene matches. The CDR3 here is CASSPALAGYNEQFF. The CDR3 DNA reads as TGTGCCAGCAGTCCGGCGCTAGCGGGTTACAATGAGCAGTTCTTC.

The chain links TRBV25-1 to TRBJ2-7, with 7 bases fitting TRBD1. The CDR3 is made up of 14 amino acids. With V trimmed by 3 bases and J by 2 bases, 4 bases remained unmatched. CDR1 MGHDK and CDR2 SYGVNS come from the germline V gene. CDR3 amino acids: CASSERQGPYEQYF. CDR3 sequence (DNA): TGTGCCAGCAGTGAGAGACAGGGCCCCTACGAGCAGTACTTC.

The chain combines TRBV14 with TRBJ2-1; D is uncertain. V was pared by 0 bases and J by 5 bases, with 8 bases between. The germline gives CDR1 SGHDN, CDR2 FVKESK. The CDR3 covers 14 residues. The CDR3 reads CASSQDQSNNEQFF. DNA of the CDR3: TGTGCCAGCAGCCAAGATCAGTCTAACAATGAGCAGTTCTTC.

The chain is built from TRBV5-1 and TRBJ2-2; no firm D call. The CDR3 covers 14 residues. V was cut by 0 bases and J by 3 bases, with 6 bases left in between. Per the germline V gene, CDR1 is SGHRS and CDR2 is YFSETQ. In DNA form, the CDR3 reads TGCGCCAGCAGCTTGGCCCCCGACACCGGGGAGCTGTTTTTT. The encoded protein is CASSLAPDTGELFF.

This sequence joins TRBV7-2 and TRBJ2-6, with a tentative D call TRBD2 (5 bases). V gave up 3 bases and J gave up 0 bases, with 9 bases separating them. CDR3 length equals 16 residues. Germline CDR1 reads SGHTA; CDR2 reads FQGNSA. This CDR3 is CASSLYGNSGANVLTF. The CDR3 coding sequence is TGTGCCAGCAGCTTGTACGGGAACTCTGGGGCCAACGTCCTGACTTTC.

This clonotype turned up a few times. The J gene is TRBJ2-5, the V gene TRBV7-2; D ambiguous. The closer fit of TRBJ2-7 to the DNA end suggests the J call may be wrong. There are 14 residues in the CDR3. Germline CDR1 reads SGHTA; CDR2 reads FQGNSA. The CDR3 bases are TGTGCCAGCAGCCAGCCAGTGCCCCCTTACGAGCAGTACTTC. Translated: CASSQPVPPYEQYF.

This clonotype was recorded a few times. J is TRBJ2-5 and V is TRBV12-3 or TRBV12-4, with TRBD1 matching over 7 bases. The V segment lost 7 bases and the J segment 4 bases; nucleotides outside the gene matches: 3. This CDR3 comprises 12 residues. CDR3 in DNA: TGTGCCAGCACCGACAGGGTAGAGACCCAGTACTTC. Amino acids: CASTDRVETQYF.

The sample holds a few counts of this clonotype. This sequence joins TRBV3-1 and TRBJ2-1; 12 bases are a match to TRBD2. The J call may be mistaken, given a closer DNA end match to TRBJ2-5. This CDR3 contains 17 residues. Germline V gives CDR1 LGHDT, CDR2 YNNKEL (reference sequence). DNA of the CDR3: TGTGCCAGCAGCCAGGTTACTAGCGGGGGGCTTCAAGAGACCCAGTACTTC. Translation: CASSQVTSGGLQETQYF.

The V and J genes are TRBV12-3 or TRBV12-4 and TRBJ1-2, with 8 bases matching TRBD1. The CDR3 spans 14 residues. J gave up 8 bases and V 6 bases, and 11 bases lay outside the gene matches. The CDR3 nucleotides read TGTGCCAGCAGCCAAGACAGGGGCAAGCGGGGCTACACCTTC. Encoded protein: CASSQDRGKRGYTF.

The V and J genes are TRBV7-9 and TRBJ2-5, with 12 bases matching TRBD1. Germline loops: CDR1 SEHNR, CDR2 FQNEAQ (reference sequence). V shed 5 bases, J shed 5 bases, and the junction held 6 bases outside the gene matches. The CDR3 is 15 amino acids. CDR3 sequence: CASSQGTGGRETQYF. The CDR3 DNA reads as TGTGCCAGCAGCCAAGGGACAGGGGGCAGGGAGACCCAGTACTTC.